This paragraph reports one T cell receptor (beta chain). The table lists this clone with many counts. Its recognized antigen is unknown. No clone much larger than this one lies a single base away; base qualities are absent. The treatment or condition label corresponds to: high-dose cyclophosphamide on days +3 and +4 as single-agent GVHD prophylaxis. Patients in the PTCy group got busulfan and fludarabine conditioning, a marrow graft from a related or unrelated donor, and cyclophosphamide on days +3 and +4. The PTCy-treated patients were enrolled in a prospective multi-institutional clinical trial. Peripheral blood and bone marrow mononuclear cells were isolated by Ficoll-Hypaque density centrifugation and cryopreserved. TRB sequencing used genomic DNA with the immunoSEQ assay at survey resolution or the hsTCRB kit. As for the authors' bioinformatics: The immunoSEQ software handled initial read processing, and the LymphoSeq R package was used for repertoire analyses. Clonality was computed as 1 minus normalized Shannon entropy, and a Gini coefficient was also calculated for each TRB dataset. Phenotypes of unsorted samples were inferred by mapping TRB sequences from sorted subsets of the recipient or donor onto unsorted samples of the same recipient. The source is immuneACCESS, and TCRdb retained only in-frame sequences with V and J called. Part of the clones is not carried over; for the studies checked, unresolved V genes explain less than half of this, and the remainder is unexplained. V, J and clone size are taken as reported in that table, and D and trimming were inferred from the DNA itself. The sample comprises 17,000 or so clones, and every one was counted more than once. The ten biggest clones cover about 0.54% of the sample.

The CDR3 goes from the cysteine to the phenylalanine over 15 residues. Only CDR3 DNA remains: 45 bases, in frame from the first base. Trimming costs V 5 bases and J 1 base, and their ends lie 12 bases apart. CDR1 SGHNT and CDR2 YYREEE were looked up in the germline V gene (reference sequence). This sample stems from a study of T cells after posttransplantation cyclophosphamide (TCRdb year 2016). In terms of the full investigation: Using TRB sequencing, the study followed how the T cell repertoire reconstituted after myeloablative bone marrow transplantation in which posttransplantation cyclophosphamide served as GVHD prophylaxis. Samples from 35 PTCy-treated patients, along with samples from roughly 15 of their related bone marrow donors, underwent antigen receptor sequencing. Because TRA and TRB clonality correlated tightly in roughly nine samples, the subsequent TCR analyses were limited to TRB only. Blood from all 30 or so PTCy patients with 1-year posttransplant specimens was subjected to TRB sequencing. Up to 3 additional blood samples from 2 to 5.2 years after transplant were also TRB-sequenced in 3 patients, as was pretransplant blood from several patients. Public TRB sequences were checked against a database of over 3,000 sequences associated with responses to pathogens, tumor antigens, self-antigens and alloantigens.

The full study reports these points: The TRB repertoires of T cells infiltrating skin or GI tract showed only limited overlap with the TRB repertoires of T cells in blood. Across under 50 patients, recipient CMV seropositivity and CMV reactivation were highly associated with TRB clonality; PTCy diversity was similar to CNI/methotrexate controls. Donor-recipient similarity was low at 1-2 months but increased during the first year, and donor CD8+ memory clones often dominated later blood repertoires.

This receptor chain uses TRBV5-4 and TRBJ2-2, with TRBD2 perhaps the D gene, on 6 matching bases. Sequenced here: PBMCs, sampled after allogeneic stem cell transplant with posttransplant cyclophosphamide. The sequence was obtained from a female patient aged 30-39 years who received an allogeneic stem cell transplant from a related donor, was CMV-positive, and had no GVHD. Some T cells may originate with the graft donor following a transplant. Read as DNA, the sequence is TGTGCCAGCAGGAACGGGAGCCGGAACACCGGGGAGCTGTTTTTT. It codes for CASRNGSRNTGELFF.